The sequence of this T cell receptor (beta chain) was determined in a study of T cell responses to AZD1222 COVID-19 vaccine. Combined were second doses at about 4 or about 12 weeks. About this clone itself: Its antigen is unknown.

V was cut by 6 bases and J by 0 bases, with 14 bases left in between. Germline assignment: CDR1 GTSNPN and CDR2 SVGIG (reference sequence). This CDR3 is 14 amino acids long. Whole-study results and caveats: Seropositive at baseline were only 5 to 7 AZD1222 recipients. Variant regions that are unmutated are reportedly the target of nearly half of spike-specific TCRs. Regions 160-218 and 743-854 dominated among vaccine-associated CD4 TCRs spanning spike.

The table came from immunoSEQ multiplex PCR; TCRdb's copy has only in-frame clones and leaves some out. The repertoire holds 110,000 or so clones, with roughly 89% as singletons. The specimen comprised peripheral blood, sampled 28 days after the second AZD1222 dose. The chain joins TRBV30 to TRBJ1-1; TRBD1 is a possible D gene (5 bases). The origin of this receptor is an adult who received the AZD1222 COVID-19 vaccine. The CDR3 nucleotides read TGTGCCTGTTACCCGGGACGGATGAACACTGAAGCTTTCTTT. Translating it yields CACYPGRMNTEAFF.